Presented here are 27 T cell receptor beta chains from one specimen sequenced in a study of CD8 T cells in Susac syndrome. Reverse transcription used about 0.45 to 1 ug RNA and random hexamers. One entry per CDR3 protein results from TCRdb running MiXCR on the immunoSEQ multiplex PCR reads. The sample lists 200,000 to 250,000 distinct CDR3 sequences, roughly 93% occurring once. Material: CD4+ T cells from PBMCs. These TCRs come from a human donor with Susac syndrome.

J is TRBJ1-4 and V is TRBV20-1; possibly TRBD1 for D (6 bases). V lost 6 bases, J lost 3 bases, and 20 bases lay in between. The CDR3 loop spans 16 amino acids. In germline, CDR1 is DFQATT, CDR2 SNEGSKA (reference sequence). The CDR3 here is CSASSGGRWANEKLFF. CDR3 sequence (DNA): TGCAGTGCCTCTAGCGGGGGCCGATGGGCTAATGAAAAACTGTTTTTT.

This clonotype appeared once. The chain uses TRBV5-6 and TRBJ2-5; 12 bases agree with TRBD1. The CDR3 covers 15 residues. Germline V CDR1 and CDR2: SGHDT, YYEEEE. The ends lost 3 bases at V and 7 bases at J; junction bases unmatched: 7. DNA of the CDR3: TGTGCCAGCAGCTCCCCGGGACAGGGGGCGCGGACCCAGTACTTC. Encoded protein: CASSSPGQGARTQYF.

V usage is TRBV3-1 and J usage is TRBJ1-1; TRBD1 might be the D (5 bases). Germline V gene data show CDR1 as LGHDT and CDR2 as YNNKEL (reference sequence). Trimming removed 10 bases from V and 1 base from J, with 13 bases in between. This CDR3 contains 13 residues. The CDR3 protein is CATQAGPNTEAFF. The DNA for the CDR3 is TGTGCCACTCAGGCAGGGCCGAACACTGAAGCTTTCTTT.

The chain recombines TRBV24-1 with TRBJ2-3; TRBD2 aligns across 13 bases. Germline V CDR1 and CDR2: KGHDR, SFDVKD. CDR3 length: 21 residues. Trimming at V came to 5 bases and at J to 0 bases, leaving 16 bases not matched to a gene. The CDR3: CATSAPPTSGGLVHSTDTQYF. The DNA of the CDR3 is TGTGCCACCAGTGCCCCTCCGACTAGCGGGGGGCTGGTTCATAGCACAGATACGCAGTATTTT.

The chain recombines TRBV7-2 with TRBJ2-7, with TRBD1 as a possible D gene (5 bases). Germline CDR1 SGHTA, CDR2 FQGNSA. The V and J ends lost 2 bases and 3 bases respectively, with 23 bases between them. The CDR3 is 18 residues long. CDR3 sequence (DNA): TGTGCCAGCAGCTTATTGTCAGGGCGTAGTCAGATAAACTACGAGCAGTACTTC. This translates into CASSLLSGRSQINYEQYF.

This chain uses TRBV3-1 with TRBJ1-2; TRBD1 agrees at 11 bases. Germline V gives CDR1 LGHDT, CDR2 YNNKEL (reference sequence). This CDR3 has 14 residues. V was pared by 9 bases and J by 6 bases, with 9 bases of the junction left unmatched. CDR3 coding DNA: TGTGCCAGTCCGCCTGGACAGGGGGCTGATGGCTACACCTTC. It is translated as CASPPGQGADGYTF.

This chain links TRBV7-2 with TRBJ2-2; 15 bases fit TRBD2. V lost 5 bases to trimming and J lost 1 base; unmatched junction nucleotides: 2. The CDR3 is made up of 17 amino acids. Germline loops: CDR1 SGHTA, CDR2 FQGNSA. The CDR3 loop reads CASSRTSGGENTGELFF. DNA for the CDR3: TGTGCCAGCAGCCGGACTAGCGGGGGGGAGAACACCGGGGAGCTGTTTTTT.

The V and J genes are TRBV19 and TRBJ2-5; D is uncertain. The length of the CDR3 is 13 residues. The germline V gene encodes CDR1 LNHDA and CDR2 SQIVND (reference sequence). V gave up 11 bases and J gave up 5 bases, with 18 bases separating them. Here the CDR3 DNA reads TGTGCCTCTATATCGGGCGAGTCTGAGACCCAGTACTTC. Translating gives CASISGESETQYF.

The chain couples TRBV7-2 to TRBJ2-7; TRBD2 matches 13 bases. The CDR3 is made up of 17 amino acids. The trim removed 3 bases at V and 3 bases at J, leaving 8 bases unmatched. The germline gives CDR1 SGHTA, CDR2 FQGNSA. The CDR3 loop is CASSLPLTSGGYYEQYF. CDR3 in DNA: TGTGCCAGCAGCTTGCCGCTGACTAGCGGGGGGTACTACGAGCAGTACTTC.

The CDR3 protein is CASTTGQGAEAFF. In nucleotides, the CDR3 is TGTGCCAGCACCACGGGGCAGGGCGCTGAAGCTTTCTTT. The V call is TRBV6-5, the J call TRBJ1-1; possible D gene TRBD1, 5 bases. There are 13 residues in the CDR3. Germline V gene sequence: CDR1 MNHEY, CDR2 SVGAGI. Trimming cost V 7 bases and J 6 bases, with 15 bases left between them.

This chain links TRBV7-2 with TRBJ2-1; 8 positions match TRBD2. Germline V CDR1 and CDR2: SGHTA, FQGNSA. There are 15 residues in the CDR3. J gave up 5 bases and V 6 bases, and 9 bases lay outside the gene matches. Written as DNA, the CDR3 is TGTGCCAGCAGTCTTTCGGGGGGGCCCAACAATGAGCAGTTCTTC. It yields the protein CASSLSGGPNNEQFF.

This clonotype was counted a single time. This sequence joins TRBV4-3 and TRBJ1-2, with TRBD1 identical over 10 bases. J gave up 8 bases and V 1 base, and 7 bases lay outside the gene matches. This CDR3 is built from 15 residues. The germline V gene encodes CDR1 LGHNA and CDR2 YSLEER. CDR3 in DNA: TGCGCCAGCAGCCAAGCGACAGGGGGCGTAAGGGGCTACACCTTC. It encodes CASSQATGGVRGYTF.

V is TRBV20-1 and J is TRBJ2-1; D call uncertain. The CDR3 covers 14 residues. The V gene's germline CDR1 is DFQATT and CDR2 SNEGSKA (reference sequence). V dropped 3 bases and J dropped 6 bases, with 15 bases sitting between them. The CDR3 sequence is CSASPFRAPNEQFF. CDR3 coding DNA: TGCAGTGCTAGCCCTTTCCGAGCGCCCAATGAGCAGTTCTTC.

This clonotype was found once. The chain joins TRBV27 to TRBJ1-5, with a tentative D call TRBD1 (5 bases). The CDR3 consists of 16 residues. Germline CDR1 MNHEY, CDR2 SMNVEV (reference sequence). V lost 11 bases, J lost 0 bases, and 20 bases lay in between. The CDR3 sequence is CAQNYADIHSNQPQHF. CDR3 sequence (DNA): TGTGCCCAAAACTACGCGGACATCCATAGCAATCAGCCCCAGCATTTT.

The chain couples TRBV28 to TRBJ1-1; D not certain. Looked up from germline, CDR1 is MDHEN and CDR2 is SYDVKM. The CDR3 spans 11 residues. Trimming pared 7 bases from V and 1 base from J, leaving 4 bases between. The chain's CDR3 is CASKGNTEAFF. CDR3 DNA: TGTGCCAGCAAGGGGAACACTGAAGCTTTCTTT.

A single count supports this clonotype. This chain uses TRBV6-1 with TRBJ1-5; TRBD1 matches 8 bases. After removal of 3 bases from V and 7 bases from J, the junction contained 8 bases not matched to a gene. CDR1 MNHNS and CDR2 SASEGT come from the germline V gene. The CDR3 is 15 amino acids. The DNA of the CDR3 is TGTGCCAGCAGTGAGGGAGACAGGGGCTGGCAGCCCCAGCATTTT. Residues: CASSEGDRGWQPQHF.

This clonotype came up once. The chain carries TRBV20-1 and TRBJ1-1; weak D call: TRBD1 (5 bases). This CDR3 has 16 residues. Germline V gene data show CDR1 as DFQATT and CDR2 as SNEGSKA (reference sequence). The germline V and J ends were trimmed by 0 bases and 2 bases, with 16 bases remaining between them. The CDR3 nucleotides are TGCAGTGCTAGAGATATGGGGCGGATATTTAACACTGAAGCTTTCTTT. Amino acids: CSARDMGRIFNTEAFF.

The chain uses TRBV30 and TRBJ2-1, with D possibly matching TRBD2 (7 bases). This CDR3 is built from 14 residues. V lost 1 base to trimming and J lost 7 bases, with 14 bases between them. Germline CDR1 is GTSNPN and CDR2 is SVGIG (reference sequence). CDR3 nucleotide sequence: TGTGCCTGGAGTGAGGGGGGGATGAAAAATGAGCAGTTCTTC. Protein sequence: CAWSEGGMKNEQFF.

The chain has TRBV20-1 and TRBJ2-3, with 8 bases matching TRBD2. Germline values: CDR1 DFQATT, CDR2 SNEGSKA (reference sequence). The V and J ends lost 7 bases and 5 bases, in that order; junction bases with no gene match: 23. The CDR3 sequence is 18 residues long. Written as DNA, the CDR3 is TGCAGTGTCGGGACCCAGGGTCTAGCGGGCTCCCCGGGAGATACGCAGTATTTT. It translates to CSVGTQGLAGSPGDTQYF.

V gene TRBV6-5 combines with J gene TRBJ1-4; tentatively, D is TRBD1 (5 bases). This CDR3 contains 14 residues. The V gene's germline CDR1 is MNHEY and CDR2 SVGAGI. The V gene lost 0 bases and the J gene lost 7 bases, with 9 bases spanning the gap. The CDR3 DNA follows: TGTGCCAGCAGTTACTCTCTTGGGACTGAAAAACTGTTTTTT. Protein product: CASSYSLGTEKLFF.

The chain uses TRBV27 and TRBJ1-6; D is uncertain. Germline V gene sequence: CDR1 MNHEY, CDR2 SMNVEV (reference sequence). The CDR3 consists of 15 residues. Deletions cut 10 bases from V and 5 bases from J, with 18 bases between. The CDR3 reads CATAPGRPDNSPLHF. In DNA form, the CDR3 reads TGTGCCACCGCCCCCGGCCGGCCTGATAATTCACCCCTCCACTTT.

The chain combines TRBV27 with TRBJ2-3, with TRBD2 matching 7 bases. This CDR3 comprises 16 residues. With 3 bases clipped from V and 5 bases from J, the junction kept 11 bases outside the gene matches. The germline CDR1 and CDR2 sequences are MNHEY and SMNVEV (reference sequence). CDR3 DNA: TGTGCCAGCAGTTTGCGGGGGAAGCGGCCTCAAGATACGCAGTATTTT. Translated: CASSLRGKRPQDTQYF.

For the CDR3, the DNA is TGCAGCGCCCAAACGGGGGCTGGGGCTGGAAACACCATATATTTT. Translated, it gives CSAQTGAGAGNTIYF. The rearrangement uses TRBV29-1 and TRBJ1-3, with a possible D match to TRBD1 (6 bases). V gave up 7 bases and J gave up 2 bases, with 18 bases separating them. The CDR3 sequence is 15 residues long. Germline V gene data show CDR1 as SQVTM and CDR2 as ANQGSEA.

This chain uses TRBV10-3 with TRBJ2-2, with D possibly being TRBD1 (6 bases). Trimming took off 0 bases at V and 0 bases at J, with 14 bases between the two ends. The CDR3 has 18 amino acids. Germline V gives CDR1 ENHRY, CDR2 SYGVKD. CDR3 region: CAISESGRGLANTGELFF. In DNA form, the CDR3 reads TGTGCCATCAGTGAGTCGGGCAGGGGCCTTGCGAACACCGGGGAGCTGTTTTTT.

The rearrangement links TRBV29-1 to TRBJ1-1, with D hard to call. Germline assignment: CDR1 SQVTM and CDR2 ANQGSEA. The CDR3 is made up of 10 amino acids. V lost 5 bases, J lost 9 bases, and 10 bases lay in between. The CDR3 region is CSVTDRKAFF. DNA for the CDR3: TGCAGCGTTACGGACCGCAAAGCTTTCTTT.

The chain is built from TRBV5-4 and TRBJ2-1; 10 nucleotides agree with TRBD2. This CDR3 has 13 amino acids. Germline values: CDR1 SGHNT, CDR2 YYREEE (reference sequence). The junction had 5 bases not matched to a gene; V was cut back by 2 bases and J by 12 bases. CDR3 sequence reads: CASSLGERGGQFF. DNA for the CDR3: TGTGCCAGCAGCTTAGGGGAGCGGGGGGGGCAGTTCTTC.

The V gene is TRBV5-1, the J gene TRBJ1-2; 7 bases line up with TRBD1. This CDR3 is 13 amino acids long. Germline V CDR1 and CDR2: SGHRS, YFSETQ. The V gene end was trimmed by 5 bases and the J gene end by 0 bases; junction bases not matched to a gene: 1. As DNA, the CDR3 is TGCGCCAGCAGACAGGGGCCTAACTATGGCTACACCTTC. Protein sequence: CASRQGPNYGYTF.